This is a list of T cell receptor beta chains from one sample in a study of CD8 T cells in ankylosing spondylitis. One entry per CDR3 protein, called by TCRdb with MiXCR from the 5' RACE reads. The sample consists of about 300,000 distinct CDR3 sequences, roughly 11% of them appearing once. The material sequenced was blood, either unsorted or a sorted T cell fraction (not recorded which). The receptors were sampled from a female donor with ankylosing spondylitis or in good health (not recorded which). CDR3s include the opening cysteine and the closing phenylalanine or tryptophan. The order of the fields is J gene, V gene, D gene, clone size, CDR3 protein, CDR3 DNA. A D gene is named only where the DNA matches it firmly. Clone size is not always given. Where it is, it says once, few, many or a class for expanded clones.

>TRBJ2-3|TRBV7-6|-|many
CASSLAGSGTQYF
TGTGCCAGCAGCTTAGCGGGTTCGGGAACGCAGTATTTT
>TRBJ1-1|TRBV5-1|-|few
CASSLFEGGKTEAFF
TGCGCCAGCAGCCTCTTCGAGGGGGGGAAGACTGAAGCTTTCTTT
>TRBJ2-3|TRBV20-1|-|-
CSARGPGLPTQYF
TGCAGTGCTAGAGGCCCGGGACTCCCTACGCAGTATTTT
>TRBJ2-7|TRBV11-2|-|few
CASSPSASWVHEQYF
TGTGCCAGCAGCCCCTCTGCTTCATGGGTACACGAGCAGTACTTC
>TRBJ2-3|TRBV7-2|-|few
CASSLGNRGGDTQYF
TGTGCCAGCAGCTTAGGGAACAGGGGAGGGGATACGCAGTATTTT
>TRBJ1-5|TRBV5-1|-|many
CASSPGENQPQHF
TGCGCCAGCAGTCCTGGGGAGAATCAGCCCCAGCATTTT
>TRBJ2-1|TRBV9|-|many
CASSQKETGPYNEQFF
TGTGCCAGCAGCCAAAAAGAGACGGGTCCCTACAATGAGCAGTTCTTC
>TRBJ1-6|TRBV5-1|TRBD1|many
CASSLRTGEGSPLHF
TGCGCCAGCAGCTTACGGACAGGGGAAGGGTCACCCCTCCACTTT
>TRBJ2-1|TRBV24-1|TRBD1|many
CATSDDRVGYNEQFF
TGTGCCACCAGTGACGACAGGGTCGGGTACAATGAGCAGTTCTTC
>TRBJ2-5|TRBV20-1|TRBD2|-
CCASRLAGGLQETQYF
TGCTGTGCTAGTAGGCTAGCGGGGGGCCTTCAAGAGACCCAGTACTTC
>TRBJ2-5|TRBV5-1|-|few
CASSLGGLVGETQYF
TGCGCCAGCAGCCTGGGGGGCCTTGTTGGAGAGACCCAGTACTTC
>TRBJ2-1|TRBV6-2/TRBV6-3|-|many
CASSLLGWDDEQFF
TGTGCCAGCAGCCTCCTGGGGTGGGACGATGAGCAGTTCTTC
>TRBJ2-6|TRBV28|-|few
CASSLLDGSTGANVLTF
TGTGCCAGCAGTTTACTCGACGGCAGCACTGGGGCCAACGTCCTGACTTTC
>TRBJ2-7|TRBV29-1|TRBD1|-
CSVVSGQGSNEQYF
TGCAGCGTTGTTTCGGGACAGGGGTCCAACGAGCAGTACTTC
>TRBJ2-1|TRBV3-1|-|-
CASSQDLVATSNEQFF
TGTGCCAGCAGCCAAGATCTAGTAGCGACCTCCAATGAGCAGTTCTTC
>TRBJ1-5|TRBV6-1|-|few
CASRHTGMRQPQHF
TGTGCCAGCCGTCATACAGGGATGAGGCAGCCCCAGCATTTT
>TRBJ2-1|TRBV5-1|TRBD2|few
CASTRDAPTLAGRSSYNEQFF
TGCGCCAGCACCAGGGATGCCCCTACGCTAGCGGGGCGAAGCTCCTACAATGAGCAGTTCTTC
>TRBJ1-5|TRBV20-1|-|many
CSRRWGGYSNQPQHF
TGCAGTCGGCGTTGGGGGGGATATAGCAATCAGCCCCAGCATTTT
>TRBJ2-4|TRBV11-2|TRBD2|many
CASSLWAGVEENIQYF
TGTGCCAGCAGCTTATGGGCGGGGGTGGAGGAAAACATTCAGTACTTC
>TRBJ2-3|TRBV20-1|TRBD2|many
CSASILLASGSTDTQYF
TGCAGTGCTAGTATTTTGCTGGCTAGCGGGAGCACAGATACGCAGTATTTT
>TRBJ2-6|TRBV20-1|-|-
CSARDKGTGTSGANVLTF
TGCAGTGCTAGAGATAAGGGGACGGGGACCTCTGGGGCCAACGTCCTGACTTTC
>TRBJ1-1|TRBV6-2/TRBV6-3|TRBD1|many
CASKRQGSNTEAFF
TGTGCCAGCAAACGACAGGGTAGTAACACTGAAGCTTTCTTT
>TRBJ2-1|TRBV28|TRBD2|-
CASSPPGLARNNEQFF
TGTGCCAGCAGTCCTCCGGGACTAGCGAGGAACAATGAGCAGTTCTTC
>TRBJ2-1|TRBV5-1|-|-
CASSLAQPGTEQFF
TGCGCCAGCAGCTTGGCCCAGCCTGGCACTGAGCAGTTCTTC
>TRBJ2-7|TRBV20-1|TRBD2|-
CSARDFQGLAGGPYEQYF
TGCAGTGCTAGAGATTTTCAAGGCTTAGCGGGGGGGCCCTACGAGCAGTACTTC
>TRBJ1-1|TRBV7-2|-|many
CASSLDGGTTEAFF
TGTGCCAGCAGCTTAGATGGGGGGACCACTGAAGCTTTCTTT
>TRBJ2-5|TRBV3-1|-|-
CASSQWRPLYQETQYF
TGTGCCAGCAGCCAATGGAGGCCCCTGTACCAAGAGACCCAGTACTTC
>TRBJ2-3|TRBV10-3|TRBD2|many
CAIKLAGASTDTQYF
TGTGCCATCAAGCTAGCGGGGGCTAGCACAGATACGCAGTATTTT
>TRBJ2-3|TRBV29-1|-|many
CSATNHLSTDTQYF
TGCAGCGCGACCAACCACCTTAGCACAGATACGCAGTATTTT